Listed below are T cell receptor beta chains from one sample, sequenced in a study of OX40 agonist ivuxolimab in advanced cancers. The table came from immunoSEQ multiplex PCR; TCRdb's copy has only in-frame clones and leaves some out. The table has more than 50,000 clones, approximately 90% seen once. The specimen was CD4+ or CD8+ T cells sorted from blood, collected in a trial of the OX40 agonist ivuxolimab. The receptors were sampled from an adult with an advanced solid tumor such as melanoma, head and neck, liver or kidney cancer. Each CDR3 is given with its conserved first and last residue.

j_gene	v_gene	CDR3aa
TRBJ2-6	TRBV2	CASSWSRHVLGANVLTF
TRBJ1-4	TRBV5-4	CASSLEGQGARGEKLFF
TRBJ2-1	TRBV5-5	CASRRSGWGQNEQFF
TRBJ2-3	TRBV4-1	CASSQGRGTDTQYF
TRBJ1-4	TRBV6-5	CAIRADLNEKLFF
TRBJ2-2	TRBV9	CASSVGAANTGELFF
TRBJ2-2	TRBV9	CASSDDRAPNTGELFF
TRBJ2-1	TRBV5-1	CASRGGLAGVGSYNEQFF
TRBJ1-4	TRBV6-6	CASSYSWASNEKLFF
TRBJ2-6	TRBV18	CASSAYGTGANVLTF
TRBJ1-5	TRBV28	CASGQGRVQPQHF
TRBJ2-7	TRBV27	CASSFRQGEYEQYF
TRBJ2-2	TRBV28	CASSLTGELFF
.	TRBV2	CASTLGGSYEQYF
TRBJ2-2	TRBV9	CASSVGTGGFNTGELFF
TRBJ1-2	TRBV7-9	CASSLGRDYGYTF
TRBJ1-4	TRBV30	CAWSGTVVGRRKTVF
TRBJ2-7	TRBV4-1	CASSQETGQGAYEQYF
TRBJ1-4	TRBV7-2	CASSRQGEKLFF
TRBJ2-2	TRBV10-3	CAISDANRGNTGELFF
TRBJ1-2	TRBV2	CATDRGQGFYGYTF
TRBJ1-6	TRBV2	CASRGLDSPLHF
TRBJ1-4	TRBV7-2	CASSLGLYRGLDEKLFF
TRBJ2-1	TRBV5-1	CASSFSGVGYNEQFF
TRBJ1-2	TRBV6-1	CATTNPGTVHYGYTF
TRBJ2-2	TRBV11-2	CASSPRAANTGELFF
TRBJ1-5	TRBV5-8	CASRFGSDNQPQHF
TRBJ1-2	TRBV5-1	CASSSGQGLSGYTF
TRBJ2-7	TRBV15	CATSRGGVGSGYEQYF
TRBJ2-3	TRBV6-1	CASKGRGEGDTQYF
TRBJ2-1	TRBV6-1	CASSDRAGGGQFF
TRBJ2-3	TRBV19	CASRQRGTDTQYF
TRBJ1-1	TRBV14	CASSQDLGQGNTEAFF